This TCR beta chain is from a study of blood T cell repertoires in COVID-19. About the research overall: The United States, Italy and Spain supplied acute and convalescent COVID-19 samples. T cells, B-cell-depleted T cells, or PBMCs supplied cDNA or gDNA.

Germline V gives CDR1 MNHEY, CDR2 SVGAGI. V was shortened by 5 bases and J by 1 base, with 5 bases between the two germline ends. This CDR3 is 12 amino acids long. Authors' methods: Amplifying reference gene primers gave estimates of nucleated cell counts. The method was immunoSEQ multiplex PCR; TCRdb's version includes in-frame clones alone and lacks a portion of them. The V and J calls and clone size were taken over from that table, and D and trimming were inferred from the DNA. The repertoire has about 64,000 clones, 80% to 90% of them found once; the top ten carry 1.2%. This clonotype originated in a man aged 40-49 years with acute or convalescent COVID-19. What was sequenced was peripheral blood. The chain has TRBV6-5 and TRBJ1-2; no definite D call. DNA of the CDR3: TGTGCCAGCAGTCCGAGTAACTATGGCTACACCTTC. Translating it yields CASSPSNYGYTF.